The 21 T cell receptor beta chains below come from one sample, sequenced in a study of CXCR3-negative and CXCR3-positive naive CD8 T cells. Via 5' RACE with UMI labels, TRB cDNA libraries were prepared. TCRdb re-called the 5' RACE reads; every CDR3 protein appears as one record, without DNA. The listing records tens of thousands of distinct CDR3 sequences. Sequencing input: naive CXCR3- CD8+ T cells from blood. Subset defined: CD45RO-CCR7+CD27+CD95- naive CD8+ T cells lacking CXCR3 (TNR3-). The receptor set was obtained from a human donor in good health. Some clones in this sample may be carry-over from other donors' samples.

V usage is TRBV7-9 and J usage is TRBJ2-5; TCRdb gives TRBD1 as the D gene, but with no DNA this cannot be confirmed. CDR3 size: 15 residues. Germline CDR1 SEHNR, CDR2 FQNEAQ (reference sequence). CDR3 protein: CASSDLLGAEETQYF.

This rearrangement joins TRBV2 to TRBJ2-1; TCRdb reports TRBD2, a call that lacks DNA to check it against. Germline CDR1 reads SNHLY; CDR2 reads FYNNEI. This CDR3 region has 21 residues. This CDR3 is CASRRTGQTSGEPSLYNEQFF.

V is TRBV10-3 and J is TRBJ2-7. The CDR3 is made up of 12 amino acids. The germline gives CDR1 ENHRY, CDR2 SYGVKD. The CDR3 is CAIRDGENEQYF.

The V and J genes are TRBV12-3 or TRBV12-4 and TRBJ1-1. The CDR3 loop spans 12 amino acids. The CDR3 is CTSYLGITEAFF.

The gene calls are TRBV7-6 and TRBJ2-7. Looked up from germline, CDR1 is SGHVS and CDR2 is FNYEAQ. The CDR3 is made up of 15 amino acids. The CDR3: CASSGRAPDGYEQHF.

V is TRBV11-3 and J is TRBJ2-7; TCRdb picks TRBD1, but there is no DNA to check that call. The germline V gene has CDR1 SGHNT and CDR2 YENEEA. The CDR3 is made up of 12 amino acids. CDR3 loop: CASSQNRDEQYF.

The chain has TRBV7-9 and TRBJ2-1; TCRdb's D gene call, TRBD1, goes unchecked for lack of DNA. Germline V gives CDR1 SEHNR, CDR2 FQNEAQ (reference sequence). The CDR3 consists of 20 residues. The CDR3 loop reads CASSPMDRERPGDPYNEQFF.

The chain uses TRBV12-3 or TRBV12-4 and TRBJ2-3; TCRdb indicates TRBD1, and absent DNA this call remains unverified. There are 17 residues in the CDR3. This CDR3 is CASSQSPGQGDPDTQYF.

This chain joins TRBV5-1 and TRBJ1-5; TCRdb names TRBD1, which stays unverified in the absence of DNA. Germline loops: CDR1 SGHRS, CDR2 YFSETQ. The CDR3 is 16 amino acids. CDR3 residues: CASSLGDIDSNQPQHF.

The chain uses TRBV7-6 and TRBJ1-1; without DNA, the TCRdb call of TRBD1 cannot be checked. This CDR3 region has 19 residues. Germline lookup yields CDR1 SGHVS and CDR2 FNYEAQ. The CDR3 sequence: CASSLAAQGYPFSGTEAFF. Full variable domain (missing parts from reference TRBV7-6 and TRBJ1-1): GAGVSQSPRYKVTKRGQDVALRCDPISGHVSLYWYRQALGQGPEFLTYFNYEAQQDKSGLPNDRFSAERPEGSISTLTIQRTEQRDSAMYRCASSLAAQGYPFSGTEAFFGQGTRLTVV.

CDR3 region: CGVERSGQETQYF. The chain recombines TRBV29-1 with TRBJ2-5. The CDR3 loop spans 13 amino acids. Germline V CDR1 and CDR2: SQVTM, ANQGSEA.

The chain is built from TRBV6-4 and TRBJ2-1; TCRdb's D gene call, TRBD1, goes unchecked for lack of DNA. CDR1 is MRHNA and CDR2 is SNTAGT in the germline V gene. The CDR3 runs to 15 residues. The CDR3 sequence: CASSMTGSDDNEQFF.

The rearrangement joins TRBV29-1 to TRBJ2-4. Germline assignment: CDR1 SQVTM and CDR2 ANQGSEA. This CDR3 comprises 15 residues. The CDR3 spells CSVANPEDYKNIQYF.

The gene calls are TRBV14 and TRBJ2-5; TCRdb returns TRBD2, unconfirmable since there is no DNA. Germline loops: CDR1 SGHDN, CDR2 FVKESK. This CDR3 spans 13 amino acids. The CDR3 sequence is CASRPGTEETQYF.

The rearrangement joins TRBV5-1 to TRBJ2-1; TCRdb outputs TRBD2, but without DNA this stays unchecked. Germline V gene lookup returns CDR1 SGHRS and CDR2 YFSETQ. CDR3 length: 15 amino acids. The chain's CDR3 is CASSIQAGDLGEQFF. The full variable domain, with the rest looked up from reference TRBV5-1 and TRBJ2-1, is KAGVTQTPRYLIKTRGQQVTLSCSPISGHRSVSWYQQTPGQGLQFLFEYFSETQRNKGNFPGRFSGRQFSNSRSEMNVSTLELGDSALYLCASSIQAGDLGEQFFGPGTRLTVL.

The V gene is TRBV29-1, the J gene TRBJ1-2. Germline V gives CDR1 SQVTM, CDR2 ANQGSEA. The CDR3 covers 14 residues. The CDR3 reads CSVEDALVNYGYTF.

This chain connects TRBV6-6 to TRBJ2-1. This CDR3 is 16 amino acids long. Germline CDR1 MNHNY, CDR2 SVGAGI (reference sequence). CDR3 region: CASSYSWQRSYNEQFF.

The chain employs TRBV19 and TRBJ2-7; with no DNA, the TCRdb D assignment of TRBD1 cannot be verified. The CDR3 runs to 15 residues. Germline CDR1 LNHDA, CDR2 SQIVND (reference sequence). CDR3 sequence: CASSMASGYPYEQYF.

V gene TRBV14 combines with J gene TRBJ2-1. Germline V gene data show CDR1 as SGHDN and CDR2 as FVKESK. The CDR3 covers 11 residues. The CDR3 spells CASSRWDEQFF.

The chain combines TRBV28 with TRBJ2-1; TCRdb reports TRBD1, a call that lacks DNA to check it against. The CDR3 runs 14 residues. CDR1 is MDHEN, CDR2 SYDVKM, per germline. The chain's CDR3 is CASRHVPVSDEQFF.

The chain employs TRBV7-9 and TRBJ2-1; without DNA, the TCRdb call of TRBD1 cannot be checked. Germline CDR1 reads SEHNR; CDR2 reads FQNEAQ (reference sequence). The CDR3 is 15 residues long. The CDR3 loop is CASSQTGQVYNEQFF.